Sequencing of this TCR beta chain was carried out in a study of radiotherapy plus CTLA-4 blockade in lung cancer. Points from the study as a whole: Early clonal dynamics of blood T cells, together with interferon-beta, were reported as the best response predictor.

The CDR3 contains 20 residues. The V end lost 3 bases, the J end lost 0 bases, and 22 bases lay between the germline ends. Germline V CDR1 and CDR2: SGHNT, YYREEE (reference sequence). Produced via immunoSEQ multiplex PCR; TCRdb's table is partial and in-frame only. The sample lists roughly 77,000 clones, roughly 74% seen once, with 8% to 10% in the top ten. CTLA-4 blockade with ipilimumab, together with focal radiation, was given to patients with chemo-refractory metastatic non-small-cell lung cancer. About this clone: Its target is unknown.

This chain connects TRBV5-4 to TRBJ2-6, with D hard to call. The TCR comes from a human donor with non-small cell lung cancer whose response to radiotherapy plus ipilimumab could not be evaluated. Sequenced here: peripheral blood, sampled from a patient treated with radiotherapy plus ipilimumab. The CDR3 region is CASSSIWRRSGASGANVLTF. The CDR3 region has the DNA TGTGCCAGCAGCTCCATTTGGCGTCGTAGTGGAGCCTCTGGGGCCAACGTCCTGACTTTC.